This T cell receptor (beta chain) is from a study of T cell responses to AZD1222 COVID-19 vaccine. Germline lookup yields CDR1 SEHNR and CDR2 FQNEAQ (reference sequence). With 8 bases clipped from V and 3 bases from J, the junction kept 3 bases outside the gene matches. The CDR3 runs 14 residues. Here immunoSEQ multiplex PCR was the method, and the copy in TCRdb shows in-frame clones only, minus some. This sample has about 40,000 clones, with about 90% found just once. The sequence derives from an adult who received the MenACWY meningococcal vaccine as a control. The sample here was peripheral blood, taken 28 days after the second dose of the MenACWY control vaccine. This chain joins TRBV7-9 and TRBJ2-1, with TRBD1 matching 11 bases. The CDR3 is CASGGTGGYNEQFF. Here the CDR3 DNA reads TGTGCCAGCGGCGGGACAGGGGGCTACAATGAGCAGTTCTTC.